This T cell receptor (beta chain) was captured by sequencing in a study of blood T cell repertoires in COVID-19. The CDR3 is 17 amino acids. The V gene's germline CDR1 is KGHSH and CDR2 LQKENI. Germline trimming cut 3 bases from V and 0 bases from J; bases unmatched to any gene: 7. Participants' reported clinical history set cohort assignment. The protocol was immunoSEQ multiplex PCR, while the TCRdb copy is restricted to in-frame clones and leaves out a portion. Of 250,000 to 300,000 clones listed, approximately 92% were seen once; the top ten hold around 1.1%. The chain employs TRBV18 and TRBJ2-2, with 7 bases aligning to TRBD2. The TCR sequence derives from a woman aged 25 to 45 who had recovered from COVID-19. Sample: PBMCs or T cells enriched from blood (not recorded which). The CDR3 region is CASSPSRGRANTGELFF. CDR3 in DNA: TGTGCCAGCTCACCCTCACGGGGGAGGGCGAACACCGGGGAGCTGTTTTTT.